The entry below describes one TCR beta chain. No antigen is known for it. The V and J ends lost 9 bases and 9 bases respectively, with 9 bases between them. Per the germline V gene, CDR1 is SGHDT and CDR2 is YYEEEE. The CDR3 runs 10 residues. This entry is derived from a study of beta chain features in type 1 diabetes. Study details: Examination of sorted cells across all samples involved 98,000,000 or so cells.

The study reverse transcribed the entire isolated RNA, so it sequenced expressed TCRB transcripts. Sequencing was performed with immunoSEQ multiplex PCR; in TCRdb, only in-frame clones are kept and a portion is missing. The sample holds hundreds of thousands of clones, less than 20% seen once. Broader study findings: For patients, the naive, central memory and Treg TCRB repertoires appeared more alike than for healthy donors. Type 1 diabetes patients had fewer VDJ junction insertions and more deletions. In every one of the four CD4+ subsets, TCRB CDR3s were moderately but significantly shorter in Type 1 diabetes patients.

Sequenced sample: naive CD4+ T cells from blood. The chain combines TRBV5-6 with TRBJ2-2; D is ambiguous. The TCR was taken from a man aged 18-30 years in good health. DNA for the CDR3: TGTGCCACCTTACTTTGGGAGCTGTTTTTT. Protein: CATLLWELFF.